Listed below are T cell receptor beta chains from one sample, sequenced in a study of blood T cell repertoires in COVID-19. Method: immunoSEQ multiplex PCR; TCRdb's copy keeps in-frame clones and lacks some. The table shows some 250,000 clones, with roughly 84% occurring only once. Sequencing was done on a sample of peripheral blood. The source is a woman younger than 35 with acute or convalescent COVID-19. The CDR3 runs from the conserved cysteine through the conserved F or W. Fields, in order: V gene, clone size, J gene, D gene, CDR3 protein, CDR3 DNA. A D gene is named only where the DNA matches it firmly. Size tells how often a clone was seen (once, few, many) or the class of an expanded clone, and some rows leave it out.

TRBV5-1	NA	TRBJ2-7	NA	CASSRTEGPPEQYF	TGCGCCAGCAGCCGGACAGAGGGGCCACCCGAGCAGTACTTC
TRBV28	NA	TRBJ1-5	TRBD1	CASSFPGQTNQPQHF	TGTGCCAGCAGTTTCCCGGGACAGACTAATCAGCCCCAGCATTTT
TRBV28	NA	TRBJ2-3	NA	CASSSGLYTDTQYF	TGTGCCAGCAGTTCCGGACTGTACACAGATACGCAGTATTTT
TRBV6-5	NA	TRBJ2-1	TRBD2	CASTNGLAGYNEQFF	TGTGCCAGCACCAACGGACTAGCGGGTTACAATGAGCAGTTCTTC
TRBV28	once	TRBJ2-7	NA	CASSLDSLGVGEQYF	TGTGCCAGCAGTTTGGACAGCCTAGGTGTCGGGGAGCAGTACTTC
TRBV4-3	NA	TRBJ2-2	NA	CASSGRRSTGELFF	TGCGCCAGCAGCGGTCGCAGAAGCACCGGGGAGCTGTTTTTT
TRBV5-4	NA	TRBJ2-7	TRBD2	CASSSGGAIYEQYF	TGTGCCAGCAGCTCCGGGGGGGCTATATACGAGCAGTACTTC
TRBV6-5	NA	TRBJ1-2	TRBD1	CASSRTGGYYGYTF	TGTGCCAGCAGTAGGACAGGGGGGTACTATGGCTACACCTTC
TRBV7-2	NA	TRBJ1-3	NA	CASSLGRRVGNTIYF	TGTGCCAGCAGCTTAGGGCGCAGGGTTGGAAACACCATATATTTT
TRBV27	NA	TRBJ2-2	TRBD1	CASRHDRANTGELFF	TGTGCCAGCAGACATGACAGGGCGAACACCGGGGAGCTGTTTTTT
TRBV7-2	NA	TRBJ2-1	NA	CASSYFRVANEQFF	TGTGCCAGCAGCTATTTCAGGGTGGCGAATGAGCAGTTCTTC
TRBV6-2/TRBV6-3	NA	TRBJ2-5	NA	CASSYSSGGGTRRGTQYF	TGTGCCAGCAGTTACTCGAGTGGAGGCGGGACCAGAAGAGGGACCCAGTACTTC
TRBV9	NA	TRBJ1-5	NA	CASSVGGRGDQPQHF	TGTGCCAGCAGCGTAGGGGGCAGGGGAGATCAGCCCCAGCATTTT
TRBV5-1	NA	TRBJ1-2	NA	CASSTGPGAGYTF	TGCGCCAGCAGCACGGGCCCTGGGGCTGGCTACACCTTC
TRBV19	NA	TRBJ2-5	TRBD2	CASRLAGEGETQYF	TGTGCCAGTAGGTTGGCGGGAGAGGGAGAGACCCAGTACTTC
TRBV11-3	NA	TRBJ2-1	TRBD2	CASSLTLGLAGGGEQFF	TGTGCCAGCAGCCTAACGCTCGGACTAGCGGGAGGTGGGGAGCAGTTCTTC
TRBV19	NA	TRBJ2-7	NA	CASSIEAPYEQYF	TGTGCCAGTAGTATAGAGGCACCCTACGAGCAGTACTTC
TRBV29-1	NA	TRBJ1-2	NA	CSAMGGAGYSGVSYGYTF	TGCAGCGCCATGGGGGGTGCTGGGTATAGCGGTGTCAGCTATGGCTACACCTTC
TRBV6-6	NA	TRBJ1-1	NA	CASSPTTQGRGGTEAFF	TGTGCCAGCAGTCCCACCACCCAGGGACGGGGGGGGACTGAAGCTTTCTTT
TRBV18	NA	TRBJ1-1	NA	CASSHGTLNTEAFF	TGTGCCAGCTCCCACGGGACACTGAACACTGAAGCTTTCTTT
TRBV27	few	TRBJ1-2	NA	CASGDGRGYGYTF	TGTGCCAGCGGAGATGGTAGGGGCTATGGCTACACCTTC
TRBV5-8	NA	TRBJ2-7	TRBD1	CASNTGAYEQYF	TGTGCCAGCAATACAGGGGCCTACGAGCAGTACTTC
TRBV5-1	NA	TRBJ1-4	NA	CASSLASVINEKLFF	TGCGCCAGCAGCTTGGCGTCTGTTATAAATGAAAAACTGTTTTTT
TRBV19	NA	TRBJ2-1	NA	CATAPGIPYNEQFF	TGTGCCACCGCGCCGGGAATCCCCTACAATGAGCAGTTCTTC
TRBV29-1	once	TRBJ1-1	TRBD1	CSVRGQGHTEAFF	TGCAGCGTTAGGGGACAGGGGCACACTGAAGCTTTCTTT
TRBV27	NA	TRBJ2-3	TRBD2	CASSLGASGISDTQYF	TGTGCCAGCAGTTTGGGGGCTAGCGGGATTTCGGATACGCAGTATTTT
TRBV2	NA	TRBJ2-1	NA	CASYGSYYNEQFF	TGTGCCAGTTACGGGTCATACTACAATGAGCAGTTCTTC
TRBV29-1	few	TRBJ2-2	TRBD1	CSGRQGPTDAGELFF	TGCAGCGGCCGACAGGGACCTACTGACGCCGGGGAGCTGTTTTTT
TRBV18	NA	TRBJ1-3	NA	CASSPGQVKGNTIYF	TGTGCCAGCTCACCAGGGCAGGTGAAGGGAAACACCATATATTTT
TRBV2	NA	TRBJ1-1	TRBD1	CASRQATGTGGTEAFF	TGTGCCAGCAGGCAAGCGACCGGGACAGGCGGCACTGAAGCTTTCTTT
TRBV4-3	NA	TRBJ2-7	TRBD2	CASSQDWTSGSSKQYF	TGCGCCAGCAGCCAAGACTGGACTAGCGGGAGTAGTAAGCAGTACTTC
TRBV5-1	NA	TRBJ2-5	NA	CASSPGRGAQETQYF	TGCGCCAGCAGTCCGGGGAGGGGGGCCCAAGAGACCCAGTACTTC
TRBV28	few	TRBJ1-1	NA	CASSPTPGGGNTEAFF	TGTGCCAGCAGCCCTACCCCGGGGGGCGGGAACACTGAAGCTTTCTTT
TRBV29-1	NA	TRBJ2-7	TRBD2	CSGAGGGRGYEQYF	TGCAGCGGAGCGGGGGGTGGGAGAGGTTACGAGCAGTACTTC
TRBV7-9	NA	TRBJ1-1	TRBD1	CASSPSGTALNTEAFF	TGTGCCAGCAGCCCGAGTGGGACAGCATTGAACACTGAAGCTTTCTTT
TRBV28	NA	TRBJ2-5	NA	CASSRPRLDFFGETQYF	TGTGCCAGCAGCCGACCCCGACTAGATTTTTTCGGAGAGACCCAGTACTTC